This entry lists 7 T cell receptor beta chains sequenced from one sample in a study of cytomegalovirus exposure and HLA in healthy donors. PCR employed 60 Vbeta and 13 Jbeta primers. Libraries were prepared by immunoSEQ multiplex PCR; TCRdb keeps only in-frame clonotypes and omits some of them. The sample yields approximately 190,000 clones, 82% seen once. The sequencing sample was made of PBMCs. The receptors come from a woman between 50 and 59 years old in good health and CMV-seropositive.

The V call is TRBV7-9, the J call TRBJ2-7, with 8 bases aligning to TRBD1. Trimming removed 3 bases from V and 4 bases from J; junction bases left unmatched: 5. From germline, CDR1 is SEHNR and CDR2 FQNEAQ (reference sequence). The CDR3 runs 14 residues. CDR3 amino acids: CASSFGTGKYEQYF. In nucleotides, the CDR3 is TGTGCCAGCAGCTTCGGGACAGGCAAATACGAGCAGTACTTC.

V is TRBV29-1 and J is TRBJ2-3; TRBD1 is a possible D gene (6 bases). Trimming left V 0 bases short and J 0 bases short, with 10 bases between. This CDR3 region has 15 residues. CDR1 is SQVTM and CDR2 is ANQGSEA in the germline V gene. Here the CDR3 DNA reads TGCAGCGTTGAAGAGAACAGGGAAAGCACAGATACGCAGTATTTT. This gives the protein CSVEENRESTDTQYF.

The chain carries TRBV29-1 and TRBJ2-1; 9 positions agree with TRBD2. The CDR3 runs to 13 residues. J gave up 11 bases and V 5 bases, and 10 bases lay outside the gene matches. The germline V gene encodes CDR1 SQVTM and CDR2 ANQGSEA. The CDR3 region is CSVRGTSQYQQFF. DNA for the CDR3: TGCAGCGTTCGGGGGACTAGCCAATACCAGCAGTTCTTC.

CDR3 amino acids: CASSTQIEQYF. The DNA for the CDR3 is TGTGCCAGCAGCACCCAGATTGAGCAGTACTTC. The V call is TRBV11-2, the J call TRBJ2-7, with D unclear. Trimming removed 5 bases from V and 7 bases from J, with 9 bases in between. The CDR3 has 11 residues. Germline V gene lookup returns CDR1 SGHAT and CDR2 FQNNGV.

J is TRBJ1-6 and V is TRBV19; TRBD1 matches at 8 bases. The CDR3 is made up of 14 amino acids. CDR1 and CDR2 from the germline V gene are LNHDA and SQIVND (reference sequence). The ends lost 4 bases at V and 6 bases at J; junction bases unmatched: 2. Here the CDR3 reads CASSTGQGNSPLHF. DNA for the CDR3: TGTGCCAGTAGTACCGGACAGGGTAATTCACCCCTCCACTTT.

The chain couples TRBV7-9 to TRBJ2-5, with TRBD2 identical over 11 bases. Germline-derived CDR1 and CDR2 are SEHNR and FQNEAQ (reference sequence). Losses at the gene ends were 5 bases for V and 3 bases for J; bases not matched to a gene: 5. The CDR3 length is 15 residues. The CDR3 bases are TGTGCCAGCAGCCGACTAGCGGGACTTGAAGAGACCCAGTACTTC. It codes for CASSRLAGLEETQYF. The full variable domain, in which reference TRBV7-9 and TRBJ2-5 provide the parts outside the CDR3, is DTGVSQNPRHKITKRGQNVTFRCDPISEHNRLYWYRQTLGQGPEFLTYFQNEAQLEKSRLLSDRFSAERPKGSFSTLEIQRTEQGDSAMYLCASSRLAGLEETQYFGPGTRLLVL.

The chain employs TRBV2 and TRBJ1-2; TRBD1 agrees at 7 bases. Germline V gene data show CDR1 as SNHLY and CDR2 as FYNNEI. The junction had 11 bases not matched to a gene; V was cut back by 6 bases and J by 1 base. The CDR3 covers 16 residues. CDR3 protein: CASSALGQPINYGYTF. The CDR3 bases are TGTGCCAGCAGCGCTCTGGGACAGCCAATTAACTATGGCTACACCTTC.